This record looks at one T cell receptor (beta chain) sequence and its context. The identical CDR3 is also encoded by other nucleotide sequences in the sample. The entry originates in a study of shared clonotypes between healthy human individuals. Study at large: A couple of female and three male donors aged 18 to 49 were enrolled.

TCRdb's table, derived via immunoSEQ multiplex PCR, lists solely in-frame clones and lacks some. This table has roughly 1,600,000 clones, approximately 98.5% appearing once. The CDR3 has 13 residues. Germline CDR1 and CDR2: MNHEY and SVGAGI. Trimming cost V 6 bases and J 2 bases; bases outside gene matches: 1. This chain uses TRBV6-5 with TRBJ2-1, with 7 bases that match TRBD1. Sequences were obtained from naive CD4+ T cells sorted from blood. Noted subset: CD45RA+ positively selected. The clonotype was recovered from a man between 25 and 39 years old in good health. CDR3 loop: CASRGQAYNEQFF. The CDR3 nucleotides are TGTGCCAGCAGAGGACAGGCCTACAATGAGCAGTTCTTC.